This T cell receptor (beta chain) was sequenced during a study of T cells expressing NK-cell markers (dated by TCRdb to about 2020). General notes on the study: Three sorted T-cell subsets (CD3+CD56+NKG2C+, CD3+CD56+NKG2C- and CD3+CD56-NKG2C+) from seven to nine donors had their TCR beta-chain repertoires profiled. Seven of the eight sequenced donors were HCMV-seropositive and one was HCMV-seronegative. All eight donors whose samples were sequenced were randomly selected healthy volunteers, three of them men and five women. Illumina HiSeq 2000/2500, MiSeq or NextSeq was used to sequence libraries as 2 x 150 bp reads.

A commercial ELISA kit detecting HCMV-specific IgG in serum was used to determine HCMV serostatus. Peripheral blood mononuclear cells were isolated from blood by Ficoll density gradient centrifugation. Concerning this clonotype: There is no known antigen for this receptor.

The full study reports these points: In more than five donors, the dominant CD3+CD56+NKG2C+ clonotypes were found to rank among the top 10 CD8+ clonotypes and to make up roughly 1.0-7.0% of CD8+ T cells. Those dominant clonotypes were again the most abundant among CD3+CD56-NKG2C+ cells in a few donors, at about 28.3-65%. Whether the expanded NKG2C-expressing T cell clones were specific for HCMV antigens remained unclear.

As encoded in the germline V gene, CDR1 is KGHSH while CDR2 is LQKENI. From the cysteine up to the phenylalanine, the CDR3 has a length of 13 residues. No coding sequence is recorded. Reads for this sample came from an Illumina HiSeq 2000. The TCR beta cDNA libraries were made using 5'RACE template switching, a step that added both a universal primer site and unique molecular identifiers. cDNA synthesis was primed from the TCR beta constant segment, followed by two successive PCR amplification steps. The authors processed their data as follows. Reads were demultiplexed and grouped by UMI with MIGEC, and clonotypes were assembled and quantified with MiTCR. Only TCR cDNA sequences supported by at least two reads were kept to exclude erroneous sequences. The tcR package was used for downstream repertoire analysis, with clonotypes matched between fractions based on CDR3 nucleotide sequence plus V segment. Antigen specificity was annotated against VDJdb with VDJmatch, allowing one amino acid substitution in CDR3. TCRdb reprocessed the sequencing reads and holds a single record per CDR3 protein sequence, with no DNA. The V and J calls follow TCRdb's processing rather than the paper's. The sample's clone listing holds roughly 15,000 distinct CDR3 sequences. Clones ranked in the top ten supply 50% to 60% of the sample.

Sequencing was done on a sample of blood T cells: a sorted CD56 or NKG2C T cell subset, CD4+ or CD8+ T cells, or bulk PBMC T cells (not recorded which). The clonotype originates from a man aged 18 to 69 in good health. This sequence uses TRBV18 and TRBJ2-2. The CDR3 sequence is CASSPSNTGELFF.